A selection of T cell receptor beta chains follows, all from one sample in a study of blood T cell repertoires in COVID-19. This table comes from immunoSEQ multiplex PCR, and its TCRdb copy is limited to in-frame clones, with some not included. This table holds some 200,000 clones, about 85% found once. The sample consisted of peripheral blood. These TCRs come from a woman of 80 years or more with acute or convalescent COVID-19. The CDR3 runs from the conserved cysteine through the conserved F or W. The order of the fields is V gene, J gene, clone size, D gene, CDR3 DNA, CDR3 protein. D genes are given only for firm matches. Size tells how often a clone was seen (once, few, many) or the class of an expanded clone, and some rows leave it out.

v_call: TRBV19
j_call: TRBJ1-2
clone_size: .
d_call: .
cdr3_nt: TGTGCCAGTAGACCGCGGGAGGTATTAGGCTATGGCTACACCTTC
cdr3_aa: CASRPREVLGYGYTF

v_call: TRBV2
j_call: TRBJ1-5
clone_size: .
d_call: .
cdr3_nt: TGTGCCAGCCGGGACAATCATAGCAATCAGCCCCAGCATTTT
cdr3_aa: CASRDNHSNQPQHF

v_call: TRBV5-1
j_call: TRBJ1-4
clone_size: .
d_call: TRBD1
cdr3_nt: TGCGCCAGCAGCCCCTACAGGGGGGATGAAAAACTGTTTTTT
cdr3_aa: CASSPYRGDEKLFF

v_call: TRBV2
j_call: TRBJ2-1
clone_size: once
d_call: TRBD1
cdr3_nt: TGTGCCAGCAGGGACCGGACAGGGCAGGTAAATGAGCAGTTCTTC
cdr3_aa: CASRDRTGQVNEQFF

v_call: TRBV7-2
j_call: TRBJ1-5
clone_size: .
d_call: .
cdr3_nt: TGTGCCAGCAGCTTAGGGGGGCGAGGCAATCAGCCCCAGCATTTT
cdr3_aa: CASSLGGRGNQPQHF

v_call: TRBV19
j_call: TRBJ1-2
clone_size: .
d_call: TRBD1
cdr3_nt: TGTGCCAGTAGGGCCGGGACAGGGATATATGGCTACACCTTC
cdr3_aa: CASRAGTGIYGYTF

v_call: TRBV4-3
j_call: TRBJ2-2
clone_size: .
d_call: TRBD2
cdr3_nt: TGCGCCAGCAGCCAAGATCTAGCGGGGGCCTCAAACACCGGGGAGCTGTTTTTT
cdr3_aa: CASSQDLAGASNTGELFF

v_call: TRBV9
j_call: TRBJ1-4
clone_size: once
d_call: .
cdr3_nt: TGTGCCAGCAGCGTAACAGGGATCCCTAATGAAAAACTGTTTTTT
cdr3_aa: CASSVTGIPNEKLFF

v_call: TRBV7-3
j_call: TRBJ1-2
clone_size: .
d_call: TRBD1
cdr3_nt: TGTGCCAGCAGCCCAGGGGGACAGGCCTCTAACTATGGCTACACCTTC
cdr3_aa: CASSPGGQASNYGYTF

v_call: TRBV5-1
j_call: TRBJ2-7
clone_size: .
d_call: TRBD2
cdr3_nt: TGCGCCAGCAGCTTTATAGCGGGAGGGCGAGGCGAGCAGTACTTC
cdr3_aa: CASSFIAGGRGEQYF

v_call: TRBV11-2
j_call: TRBJ1-2
clone_size: once
d_call: .
cdr3_nt: TGTGCCAGCAGCTTAGGTTACAGAAACTATGGCTACACCTTC
cdr3_aa: CASSLGYRNYGYTF

v_call: TRBV19
j_call: TRBJ2-1
clone_size: .
d_call: .
cdr3_nt: TGTGCCAGTAGTATAACCCTCGAGGCGGGCAATGAGCAGTTCTTC
cdr3_aa: CASSITLEAGNEQFF

v_call: TRBV5-5
j_call: TRBJ1-3
clone_size: .
d_call: .
cdr3_nt: TGTGCCAGCAGCTTGGACAGTTTCTCTGGAAACACCATATATTTT
cdr3_aa: CASSLDSFSGNTIYF

v_call: TRBV5-6
j_call: TRBJ1-6
clone_size: .
d_call: TRBD1
cdr3_nt: TGTGCCAGCAGCGCCGGGACAGGGGGTTATAATTCACCCCTCCACTTT
cdr3_aa: CASSAGTGGYNSPLHF

v_call: TRBV5-1
j_call: TRBJ1-3
clone_size: .
d_call: .
cdr3_nt: TGCGCCAGCAGCCCGGACGGGACTACCTCTGGAAACACCATATATTTT
cdr3_aa: CASSPDGTTSGNTIYF

v_call: TRBV4-1
j_call: TRBJ2-4
clone_size: .
d_call: .
cdr3_nt: TGCGCCAGCAGCCCCGAGGTTATAGCCAAAAACATTCAGTACTTC
cdr3_aa: CASSPEVIAKNIQYF

v_call: TRBV12-3/TRBV12-4
j_call: TRBJ1-1
clone_size: .
d_call: .
cdr3_nt: TGTGCCAGCAGCCAATGGCTGAACACTGAAGCTTTCTTT
cdr3_aa: CASSQWLNTEAFF

v_call: TRBV5-1
j_call: TRBJ1-1
clone_size: few
d_call: .
cdr3_nt: TGCGCCAGCAGCTGGGCGCCGGGGGAGGACACTGAAGCTTTCTTT
cdr3_aa: CASSWAPGEDTEAFF

v_call: TRBV19
j_call: TRBJ2-6
clone_size: .
d_call: TRBD1
cdr3_nt: TGTGCCAGTAGTATCCCGGGACAGGTCCTCTCTGGGGCCAACGTCCTGACTTTC
cdr3_aa: CASSIPGQVLSGANVLTF

v_call: TRBV19
j_call: TRBJ1-1
clone_size: .
d_call: .
cdr3_nt: TGTGCCAGTAGTGTCGACAGGACCGCTCCAGGAGCTTTCTTT
cdr3_aa: CASSVDRTAPGAFF

v_call: TRBV7-8
j_call: TRBJ2-7
clone_size: .
d_call: .
cdr3_nt: TGTGCCAGCAGCTTTCGGGGCAGGGGTTACGAGCAGTACTTC
cdr3_aa: CASSFRGRGYEQYF

v_call: TRBV5-4
j_call: TRBJ2-1
clone_size: once
d_call: TRBD2
cdr3_nt: TGTGCCAGCAGCTTGGGGGGACTAGCGGGAGGATCCTACAATGAGCAGTTCTTC
cdr3_aa: CASSLGGLAGGSYNEQFF

v_call: TRBV6-5
j_call: TRBJ1-1
clone_size: .
d_call: .
cdr3_nt: TGTGCCAGCACTTCGGGGGGCGACGAAGCTTTCTTT
cdr3_aa: CASTSGGDEAFF

v_call: TRBV5-1
j_call: TRBJ1-2
clone_size: .
d_call: .
cdr3_nt: TGCGCCAGCAGTCCCGGACTCCTCTATGGCTACACCTTC
cdr3_aa: CASSPGLLYGYTF

v_call: TRBV3-1/TRBV3-2
j_call: TRBJ1-1
clone_size: .
d_call: TRBD1
cdr3_nt: TGTGCCAGCAGCCAGGTGACAGGGGGCCAAGCTTTCTTT
cdr3_aa: CASSQVTGGQAFF

v_call: TRBV12-3/TRBV12-4
j_call: TRBJ1-1
clone_size: once
d_call: TRBD1
cdr3_nt: TGTGCCAGCAGTTTGACAGGGAGCACTGAAGCTTTCTTT
cdr3_aa: CASSLTGSTEAFF

v_call: TRBV14
j_call: TRBJ2-5
clone_size: .
d_call: .
cdr3_nt: TGTGCCAGCAGCCAAGCGGAGAGGGCGACCCAGTACTTC
cdr3_aa: CASSQAERATQYF

v_call: TRBV6-2/TRBV6-3
j_call: TRBJ1-2
clone_size: .
d_call: TRBD1
cdr3_nt: TGTGCCAGCAGCGAAGACAGGGCGCGGGGCTACACCTTC
cdr3_aa: CASSEDRARGYTF

v_call: TRBV4-3
j_call: TRBJ2-1
clone_size: .
d_call: TRBD2
cdr3_nt: TGCGCCAGCAGCCAAGGGCTGCGGGAGGAGCAGTTCTTC
cdr3_aa: CASSQGLREEQFF

v_call: TRBV25-1
j_call: TRBJ2-5
clone_size: .
d_call: TRBD2
cdr3_nt: TGTGCCAGCAGGAGAAGCGGGAGGCTTGAGACCCAGTACTTC
cdr3_aa: CASRRSGRLETQYF

v_call: TRBV7-9
j_call: TRBJ1-5
clone_size: few
d_call: .
cdr3_nt: TGTGCCAGCAGCTACGGACACTCCAATCAGCCCCAGCATTTT
cdr3_aa: CASSYGHSNQPQHF

v_call: TRBV15
j_call: TRBJ1-1
clone_size: .
d_call: .
cdr3_nt: TGTGCCACCAGCAGAGATGTCAGGAACACTGAAGCTTTCTTT
cdr3_aa: CATSRDVRNTEAFF

v_call: TRBV9
j_call: TRBJ1-6
clone_size: .
d_call: TRBD1
cdr3_nt: TGTGCCAGCAGCGCGACAGGGGGAAATTCACCCCTCCACTTT
cdr3_aa: CASSATGGNSPLHF

v_call: TRBV6-5
j_call: TRBJ1-3
clone_size: .
d_call: TRBD1
cdr3_nt: TGTGCCAGCAGTTCGGGACAGGGCTACTCTGGAAACACCATATATTTT
cdr3_aa: CASSSGQGYSGNTIYF

v_call: TRBV9
j_call: TRBJ2-7
clone_size: .
d_call: .
cdr3_nt: TGTGCCAGCACCCGAGGAGTCAGCTCCTACGAGCAGTACTTC
cdr3_aa: CASTRGVSSYEQYF

v_call: TRBV23-1
j_call: TRBJ2-2
clone_size: .
d_call: TRBD1
cdr3_nt: TGCGCCGAGGGGGCGAGCACCGGGGAGCTGTTTTTT
cdr3_aa: CAEGASTGELFF

v_call: TRBV5-1
j_call: TRBJ2-5
clone_size: .
d_call: .
cdr3_nt: TGCGCCAGCAACGATCGGGGAGGCGAGACCCAGTACTTC
cdr3_aa: CASNDRGGETQYF

v_call: TRBV3-1/TRBV3-2
j_call: TRBJ1-3
clone_size: .
d_call: TRBD1
cdr3_nt: TGTGCCAGCAGCCCCACAGGGGACGGAAACACCATATATTTT
cdr3_aa: CASSPTGDGNTIYF

v_call: TRBV2
j_call: TRBJ2-2
clone_size: .
d_call: TRBD1
cdr3_nt: TGTGCCAGCAGCGTCGTCGGGACAGGGGGCCGTACCGGGGAGCTGTTTTTT
cdr3_aa: CASSVVGTGGRTGELFF

v_call: TRBV5-4
j_call: TRBJ2-3
clone_size: .
d_call: .
cdr3_nt: TGTGCCAGCAGCTTTCGGGAGCGCACAGATACGCAGTATTTT
cdr3_aa: CASSFRERTDTQYF

v_call: TRBV19
j_call: TRBJ2-5
clone_size: .
d_call: TRBD2
cdr3_nt: TGTGCCAGTAGGCGAGCGGGGGGGACCCAAGAGACCCAGTACTTC
cdr3_aa: CASRRAGGTQETQYF